The 17 T cell receptor beta chains below were found in one sample sequenced in a study of T cells in Graves' hyperthyroidism and ophthalmopathy (dated by TCRdb to the late 2010s). The protocol used for the library was multiplex PCR. Data came from an Illumina HiSeq 2000. The TCR beta CDR3 regions were amplified from RNA transcripts. The first round of RT-PCR for the TCR CDR3 was performed with the HTBI primer set and the Qiagen OneStep RT-PCR kit. TCRdb's own reprocessing of the public reads used fastp at Q25 and MiXCR and kept productive beta chains. Each entry merges the rows of one CDR3 protein and shows their most common DNA and genes. Within this sample are around 340,000 distinct CDR3 sequences, with roughly 21% of them counted one time only. The ten largest clones add up to about 50% of the sample. The sequenced sample was blood. Source of these receptors: a woman aged 50 to 60 with Graves' hyperthyroidism.

This clonotype was counted between two and nine times. V and J are TRBV19 and TRBJ2-7; D could derive from TRBD1 or TRBD2 (5 bases each). The CDR3 covers 16 residues. The V gene's germline CDR1 is LNHDA and CDR2 SQIVND (reference sequence). V dropped 3 bases and J dropped 6 bases, with 21 bases sitting between them. CDR3 nucleotides: TGTGCCAGTAGTATCCTCCCTGGGACGCCACCCCTCGAGCAGTACTTC. Protein: CASSILPGTPPLEQYF. The full variable domain, its missing parts supplied by reference TRBV19 and TRBJ2-7, is DGGITQSPKYLFRKEGQNVTLSCEQNLNHDAMYWYRQDPGQGLRLIYYSQIVNDFQKGDIAEGYSVSREKKESFPLTVTSAQKNPTAFYLCASSILPGTPPLEQYFGPGTRLTVT.

A note on this clonotype: One junction end disagrees with the germline gene, perhaps due to a read error. The CDR3 is CASNPSGSVLYERYF. The CDR3 DNA reads TGTGCCAGCAACCCTAGCGGGAGTGTCCTCTACGAGCGGTACTTC. The J gene is TRBJ2-7, the V gene TRBV7-2, with TRBD2 identical over 10 bases. The CDR3 extends over 15 amino acids. In germline, CDR1 is SGHTA, CDR2 FQGNSA.

This clonotype was picked up a small number of times. A much larger clone lies a single base off, so this may be a read error. The chain joins TRBV27 to TRBJ2-7; D is uncertain. Trimming took 4 bases from V and 9 from J, leaving 10 bases between them. Looked up from germline, CDR1 is MNHEY and CDR2 is SMNVEV (reference sequence). This CDR3 region has 11 residues. The CDR3 coding sequence is TGTGCCAGCAGTTCCCATAACGGGCAGTACTTC. As protein: CASSSHNGQYF.

Of note for this clonotype: This may be a read error, as it is one base from a much larger clone. The chain links TRBV7-2 to TRBJ2-1; D not certain. The CDR3 spans 12 residues. V was trimmed by 6 bases and J by 6 bases, leaving 9 bases between them. The germline V gene has CDR1 SGHTA and CDR2 FQGNSA. In DNA, the CDR3 is TGTGCCAGCAGACCCACGACCAATGAGCAGTTCTTC. Amino acid sequence: CASRPTTNEQFF.

This clonotype was seen repeatedly, ten times or more. The rearrangement links TRBV5-5 to TRBJ2-7; TRBD1 agrees at 7 bases. This CDR3 spans 15 amino acids. V trimming: 1 base; J trimming: 1 base; junction bases outside the gene matches: 5. Germline V gives CDR1 SGHKS, CDR2 YYEKEE (reference sequence). DNA of the CDR3: TGTGCCAGCAGCTTGTTAGGGGACAGATCCTACGAGCAGTACTTC. This gives the protein CASSLLGDRSYEQYF.

Ten or more counts support this clonotype. The chain has TRBV6-2 or TRBV6-3 and TRBJ1-2; 7 nucleotides agree with TRBD1. V lost 6 bases to trimming and J lost 4 bases; unmatched junction nucleotides: 8. The CDR3 length is 14 residues. Germline CDR1 reads MNHEY; CDR2 reads SVGEGT. CDR3 in DNA: TGTGCCAGCAGCGCATTGGGACAGACCTATGGCTACACCTTC. Its translation: CASSALGQTYGYTF.

The V call is TRBV27, the J call TRBJ2-1; 8 bases agree with TRBD2. The V and J ends lost 5 bases and 9 bases, in that order; junction bases with no gene match: 6. The V gene's germline CDR1 is MNHEY and CDR2 SMNVEV (reference sequence). The CDR3 is made up of 13 amino acids. The CDR3 sequence: CASSPGLGREQFF. In DNA, the CDR3 is TGTGCCAGCAGTCCGGGACTAGGACGTGAGCAGTTCTTC.

This clonotype has at least ten counts. The rearrangement joins TRBV2 to TRBJ2-7, with TRBD1 matching over 8 bases. The CDR3 is 15 amino acids. The V segment lost 3 bases and the J segment 4 bases; nucleotides outside the gene matches: 8. Germline lookup yields CDR1 SNHLY and CDR2 FYNNEI. In DNA, the CDR3 is TGTGCCAGCAGTGATCGGTCTTGGACAGGGTACGAGCAGTACTTC. Its translation: CASSDRSWTGYEQYF.

The chain links TRBV9 to TRBJ2-7; D ambiguous. V dropped 4 bases and J dropped 1 base, with 15 bases sitting between them. Germline CDR1 reads SGDLS; CDR2 reads YYNGEE. This CDR3 region has 15 residues. CDR3 sequence reads: CASSPRASSSYEQYF. The DNA of the CDR3 is TGTGCCAGCAGCCCGCGAGCGTCCTCGTCCTACGAGCAGTACTTC.

As regards this clonotype: Possible read error: a much larger clone is one base away. The rearrangement joins TRBV5-6 to TRBJ2-7; D may match TRBD1 or TRBD2 (5 bases each). From germline, CDR1 is SGHDT and CDR2 YYEEEE. The CDR3 extends over 15 amino acids. CDR3: CASSLGGEITYELYF. The CDR3 nucleotides read TGTGCCAGCAGCTTGGGAGGGGAGATTACCTACGAGCTGTACTTC.

This clonotype was counted at least ten times. This chain joins TRBV2 and TRBJ2-2; weak D call: TRBD2 (6 bases). Trimming left V 5 bases short and J 7 bases short, with 17 bases between. The germline V gene encodes CDR1 SNHLY and CDR2 FYNNEI. The CDR3 is 15 residues long. CDR3 sequence: CASSSTGTRVGELFF. CDR3 in DNA: TGTGCCAGCAGTAGCACCGGGACTCGAGTCGGGGAGCTGTTTTTT. The complete variable domain, with remaining parts taken from reference TRBV2 and TRBJ2-2, reads EPEVTQTPSHQVTQMGQEVILRCVPISNHLYFYWYRQILGQKVEFLVSFYNNEISEKSEIFDDQFSVERPDGSNFTLKIRSTKLEDSAMYFCASSSTGTRVGELFFGEGSRLTVL.

The rearrangement links TRBV28 to TRBJ2-7; D uncertain. The CDR3 has 14 residues. Germline V gives CDR1 MDHEN, CDR2 SYDVKM. V was trimmed by 11 bases and J by 0 bases, leaving 17 bases between them. The CDR3 DNA sequence: TGTGCCGCCTGGGGTATCGGCGGCTCCTACGAGCAGTACTTC. Translating it yields CAAWGIGGSYEQYF.

The sample holds many counts of this clonotype. This rearrangement joins TRBV30 to TRBJ2-3; D might be TRBD2 (7 bases). The ends were cut back, 2 bases at V and 5 bases at J, with 23 bases in the middle. Looked up from germline, CDR1 is GTSNPN and CDR2 is SVGIG (reference sequence). The length of the CDR3 is 17 residues. In DNA form, the CDR3 reads TGTGCCTGGAGTTTCCTCCCCGGTGGGGGGGGCAAAGATACGCAGTATTTT. Its translation: CAWSFLPGGGGKDTQYF.

The CDR3 spells CASGYRLGETQYF. In nucleotides, the CDR3 is TGTGCCAGCGGATACAGGCTTGGGGAGACCCAGTACTTC. The chain recombines TRBV27 with TRBJ2-5; D may be TRBD1 (5 bases). Germline-derived CDR1 and CDR2 are MNHEY and SMNVEV (reference sequence). The CDR3 runs to 13 residues. V shed 8 bases and J shed 5 bases, with 15 bases lying between them.

The chain employs TRBV18 and TRBJ2-1; 7 nucleotides line up with TRBD2. This CDR3 comprises 17 residues. J was trimmed by 9 bases and V by 3 bases; bases with no gene match: 17. The germline V gene encodes CDR1 KGHSH and CDR2 LQKENI. The CDR3 loop is CASSPQPAGHKLCEQFF. The CDR3 DNA reads as TGTGCCAGCTCACCCCAACCAGCGGGGCATAAACTTTGTGAGCAGTTCTTC.

There are a few counts of this clonotype. V gene TRBV18 combines with J gene TRBJ2-7; D is ambiguous. Looked up from germline, CDR1 is KGHSH and CDR2 is LQKENI. V gave up 1 base and J gave up 2 bases, with 12 bases separating them. The CDR3 contains 15 residues. CDR3 sequence reads: CASSPLALKPYEQYF. The CDR3 nucleotides are TGTGCCAGCTCACCACTCGCCTTGAAACCCTACGAGCAGTACTTC.

This clonotype was observed at least ten times. The chain carries TRBV2 and TRBJ2-5; 8 bases fit TRBD2. Per the germline V gene, CDR1 is SNHLY and CDR2 is FYNNEI. CDR3 size: 15 residues. The V segment lost 5 bases and the J segment 5 bases; nucleotides outside the gene matches: 10. CDR3 protein: CASSREGTSGETQYF. The CDR3 DNA reads as TGTGCCAGCAGTCGGGAGGGCACCTCCGGGGAGACCCAGTACTTC. Variable domain in full (rest from reference TRBV2 and TRBJ2-5): EPEVTQTPSHQVTQMGQEVILRCVPISNHLYFYWYRQILGQKVEFLVSFYNNEISEKSEIFDDQFSVERPDGSNFTLKIRSTKLEDSAMYFCASSREGTSGETQYFGPGTRLLVL.